This TCR beta chain was sequenced during a study of control samples from healthy donors and cancer patients. V trimming: 0 bases; J trimming: 8 bases; junction bases outside the gene matches: 12. CDR1 and CDR2 (germline): LNHNV, YYDKDF (reference sequence). The CDR3 extends over 17 amino acids. Some clones are missing from TCRdb's copy, which holds only in-frame ones; the method was immunoSEQ multiplex PCR. The data show 120,000 or so clones, around 92% seen once. Specimen: PBMCs. The chain uses TRBV15 and TRBJ2-2; 7 bases are a match to TRBD1. The TCR originated in a man older than 75 with head and neck cancer. CDR3 coding DNA: TGTGCCACCAGCAGAGATTTAAGGGACAGCCGAGGAGGGGAGCTGTTTTTT. Translated: CATSRDLRDSRGGELFF.